These 25 T cell receptor beta chains share one sample of origin, sequenced in a study of blood T cells in healthy people across ages (dated by TCRdb to 2015 to 2017). Library generation was performed with 5' RACE. The sequencer listed for this sample is Illumina HiSeq 2500. A second PCR of roughly 6 to 11 cycles was run with a J-beta primer mix and a sample-barcoded 5' primer. The public reads were reprocessed in TCRdb via fastp at Q25 and MiXCR, keeping in-frame beta chains. Each CDR3 protein appears once, grouped with its most common genes and DNA. In this sample the table shows 950,000 to 1,200,000 distinct CDR3 sequences, more than 30% of which occur a single time. Jointly, the top ten make up 10% to 15% of the sample. Sequencing was performed on blood. The source is a man younger than 35 in good health.

The chain uses TRBV20-1 and TRBJ1-1; D possibly corresponds to TRBD1 (5 bases). Germline assignment: CDR1 DFQATT and CDR2 SNEGSKA (reference sequence). The CDR3 runs to 14 residues. V was shortened by 6 bases and J by 0 bases, with 14 bases between the two germline ends. The CDR3 DNA follows: TGCAGTGCCCCCCGGGGCAGCATGAACACTGAAGCTTTCTTT. The encoded protein is CSAPRGSMNTEAFF.

The chain recombines TRBV7-2 with TRBJ1-6; D is undetermined. The CDR3 extends over 17 amino acids. With 0 bases removed from V and 0 bases from J, the gap between germline ends came to 9 bases. From germline, CDR1 is SGHTA and CDR2 FQGNSA. The CDR3 protein is CASSLAPMSSYNSPLHF. The CDR3 bases are TGTGCCAGCAGCTTAGCGCCGATGAGCTCCTATAATTCACCCCTCCACTTT.

The chain joins TRBV29-1 to TRBJ2-3, with D maybe TRBD1 (6 bases). V gave up 3 bases and J gave up 0 bases, with 19 bases separating them. The germline CDR1 and CDR2 sequences are SQVTM and ANQGSEA. The CDR3 is 17 residues long. This CDR3 is CSVEGRGSLLSTDTQYF. The CDR3 nucleotides are TGCAGCGTTGAGGGCAGGGGTTCCCTTTTAAGCACAGATACGCAGTATTTT.

There are a few counts of this clonotype. The chain uses TRBV20-1 and TRBJ2-1; the match to TRBD2 covers 11 bases. The J segment lost 3 bases and the V segment lost 5 bases, leaving 6 bases of the junction unmatched. The CDR3 runs 15 residues. Germline V CDR1 and CDR2: DFQATT, SNEGSKA (reference sequence). In DNA form, the CDR3 reads TGCAGTGCTGGGGGGACTAGCGGTAACTACAATGAGCAGTTCTTC. Translating it yields CSAGGTSGNYNEQFF.

This chain uses TRBV6-6 with TRBJ2-2; TRBD2 agrees at 13 bases. Trimming removed 7 bases from V and 7 bases from J; junction bases left unmatched: 9. Germline-derived CDR1 and CDR2 are MNHNY and SVGAGI (reference sequence). The CDR3 runs 16 residues. CDR3 sequence reads: CASTTSGGALSGELFF. The CDR3 coding sequence is TGTGCCAGCACAACTAGCGGGGGGGCCCTTAGCGGGGAGCTGTTTTTT.

The table lists this clonotype with a few counts. The rearrangement uses TRBV4-3 and TRBJ1-2; D gene uncertain. V lost 1 base and J lost 8, with 11 bases in between. CDR1 is LGHNA, CDR2 YSLEER, per germline. This CDR3 spans 13 amino acids. Here the CDR3 reads CASSQAGMGGYTF. In nucleotides, the CDR3 is TGCGCCAGCAGCCAAGCTGGAATGGGGGGCTACACCTTC.

The chain employs TRBV5-1 and TRBJ2-1; D is undetermined. Trimming removed 6 bases from V and 4 bases from J, with 14 bases in between. The CDR3 runs to 14 residues. Per the germline V gene, CDR1 is SGHRS and CDR2 is YFSETQ. The CDR3 sequence: CASTLRTEYNEQFF. The DNA of the CDR3 is TGCGCCAGCACCCTGAGAACGGAATACAATGAGCAGTTCTTC.

This clonotype occurred a few times. V and J are TRBV25-1 and TRBJ1-4, with 7 positions matching TRBD1. The CDR3 consists of 15 residues. The germline V gene has CDR1 MGHDK and CDR2 SYGVNS. V was pared by 1 base and J by 8 bases, with 7 bases of the junction left unmatched. The CDR3 loop is CASSEWAGGWEKLFF. DNA of the CDR3: TGTGCCAGCAGTGAATGGGCAGGGGGTTGGGAAAAACTGTTTTTT.

V is TRBV25-1 and J is TRBJ1-1; D uncertain. The CDR3 runs to 12 residues. Trimming cost V 3 bases and J 6 bases, with 8 bases left between them. The germline CDR1 and CDR2 sequences are MGHDK and SYGVNS. The chain's CDR3 is CASSDIWAEAFF. Here the CDR3 DNA reads TGTGCCAGCAGTGATATCTGGGCTGAAGCTTTCTTT.

A few counts support this clonotype. The chain employs TRBV6-2 or TRBV6-3 and TRBJ2-3, with 8 bases aligning to TRBD2. The V and J ends lost 4 bases and 4 bases, in that order; junction bases with no gene match: 13. The CDR3 spans 17 residues. The germline V gene has CDR1 MNHEY and CDR2 SVGEGT. The CDR3 bases are TGTGCCAGCAGTTCAGAACCGGGACTAGGCGAGTCAGATACGCAGTATTTT. It yields the protein CASSSEPGLGESDTQYF.

The chain couples TRBV29-1 to TRBJ1-1; no clear D gene. Deletions cut 0 bases from V and 1 base from J, with 6 bases between. Germline CDR1 and CDR2: SQVTM and ANQGSEA. This CDR3 has 13 residues. Here the CDR3 reads CSVEEQQNTEAFF. CDR3 coding DNA: TGCAGCGTTGAAGAACAACAGAACACTGAAGCTTTCTTT.

V and J are TRBV10-3 and TRBJ2-2; 8 bases match TRBD1. After removal of 6 bases from V and 3 bases from J, the junction contained 0 bases not matched to a gene. CDR1 is ENHRY, CDR2 SYGVKD, per germline. The CDR3 extends over 13 amino acids. CDR3 sequence reads: CAIRGQDTGELFF. Written as DNA, the CDR3 is TGTGCCATCAGGGGACAGGACACCGGGGAGCTGTTTTTT.

This clonotype was detected a few times. The DNA for the CDR3 is TGTGCCAGCAGCTTAGAAGCGAGGGAGACAGATACGCAGTATTTT. Its translation: CASSLEARETDTQYF. The chain recombines TRBV7-2 with TRBJ2-3, with D possibly being TRBD2 (5 bases). In germline, CDR1 is SGHTA, CDR2 FQGNSA. The V gene lost 1 base and the J gene lost 3 bases, with 11 bases spanning the gap. The CDR3 has 15 amino acids.

The sample holds a few counts of this clonotype. This rearrangement joins TRBV7-3 to TRBJ2-1, with D tentatively TRBD2 (6 bases). The germline gives CDR1 SGHTA, CDR2 FQGTGA. Between the trimmed V and J ends, which lost 1 base and 6 bases, there was a span of 10 bases. The CDR3 has 14 residues. The CDR3 is CASSLSPGVNEQFF. The CDR3 DNA is TGTGCCAGCAGCTTAAGCCCGGGGGTCAATGAGCAGTTCTTC.

The V and J genes are TRBV18 and TRBJ1-5, with TRBD1 matching over 7 bases. With V trimmed by 4 bases and J by 6 bases, 9 bases remained unmatched. Looked up from germline, CDR1 is KGHSH and CDR2 is LQKENI. This CDR3 contains 15 residues. The CDR3 here is CASSRSGTVGQPQHF. CDR3 bases: TGTGCCAGCTCACGCAGCGGGACAGTTGGTCAGCCCCAGCATTTT.

V is TRBV5-1 and J is TRBJ2-7, with D maybe TRBD1 (6 bases). V was trimmed by 4 bases and J by 0 bases, leaving 11 bases between them. The CDR3 runs to 14 residues. Looked up from germline, CDR1 is SGHRS and CDR2 is YFSETQ. In nucleotides, the CDR3 is TGCGCCAGCAGCCGGACAGACCGCTCCTACGAGCAGTACTTC. It specifies CASSRTDRSYEQYF.

This clonotype showed up just a few times. V usage is TRBV6-4 and J usage is TRBJ2-4; D possibly corresponds to TRBD2 (6 bases). V dropped 3 bases and J dropped 12 bases, with 15 bases sitting between them. Germline V CDR1 and CDR2: MRHNA, SNTAGT. This CDR3 has 13 residues. The CDR3, as DNA: TGTGCCAGCAGTGAGAAACCTTGGCGGGGTCAGTACTTC. Translation gives CASSEKPWRGQYF.

The CDR3 here is CASSGPSRNSPLHF. The CDR3 coding sequence is TGTGCCAGCAGTGGGCCTAGTCGCAATTCACCCCTCCACTTT. V is TRBV25-1 and J is TRBJ1-6; no clear D gene. Trimming shortened V by 4 bases and J by 7 bases, and 11 bases separated the two germline ends. Per the germline V gene, CDR1 is MGHDK and CDR2 is SYGVNS. This CDR3 has 14 amino acids.

This sequence joins TRBV10-3 and TRBJ2-7; 8 bases are shared with TRBD1. The ends lost 5 bases at V and 0 bases at J; junction bases unmatched: 3. Per the germline V gene, CDR1 is ENHRY and CDR2 is SYGVKD. The CDR3 is made up of 14 amino acids. The CDR3, as DNA: TGTGCCATCAGTATAGACAGGGGCTCCTACGAGCAGTACTTC. Its translation is CAISIDRGSYEQYF.

This sequence joins TRBV5-1 and TRBJ2-3; 10 bases fit TRBD2. The V gene's germline CDR1 is SGHRS and CDR2 YFSETQ. The length of the CDR3 is 19 residues. V lost 0 bases, J lost 2 bases, and 12 bases stayed unmatched. The CDR3 is CASSLVRLAGARFTDTQYF. Here the CDR3 DNA reads TGCGCCAGCAGCTTGGTTCGGCTAGCGGGGGCCAGATTCACAGATACGCAGTATTTT. Full variable domain (missing parts from reference TRBV5-1 and TRBJ2-3): KAGVTQTPRYLIKTRGQQVTLSCSPISGHRSVSWYQQTPGQGLQFLFEYFSETQRNKGNFPGRFSGRQFSNSRSEMNVSTLELGDSALYLCASSLVRLAGARFTDTQYFGPGTRLTVL.

The J gene is TRBJ2-7, the V gene TRBV20-1, with TRBD2 identical over 13 bases. CDR3 length: 15 amino acids. CDR1 and CDR2 (germline): DFQATT, SNEGSKA (reference sequence). V lost 3 bases to trimming and J lost 7 bases; unmatched junction nucleotides: 9. CDR3 loop: CSARRTSGGNNEQYF. The CDR3 coding sequence is TGCAGTGCTAGGAGGACTAGCGGGGGAAACAATGAGCAGTACTTC.

This chain joins TRBV7-9 and TRBJ2-5; 7 positions agree with TRBD1. There are 17 residues in the CDR3. The V gene end was trimmed by 2 bases and the J gene end by 3 bases; junction bases not matched to a gene: 12. Per the germline V gene, CDR1 is SEHNR and CDR2 is FQNEAQ (reference sequence). The CDR3 reads CASSLPPGQAVEETQYF. CDR3 nucleotides: TGTGCCAGCAGCTTACCTCCCGGACAGGCGGTTGAAGAGACCCAGTACTTC.

The rearrangement links TRBV10-3 to TRBJ2-5, with 10 bases aligning to TRBD1. The DNA end is a closer match to TRBJ2-7, so the J assignment may be wrong. CDR1 and CDR2 from the germline V gene are ENHRY and SYGVKD. This CDR3 region has 15 residues. The CDR3 sequence: CAIRPGTGASYEQYF. As DNA, the CDR3 is TGTGCCATCAGGCCCGGGACAGGGGCCTCCTACGAGCAGTACTTC.

The chain is built from TRBV29-1 and TRBJ2-3; D unresolved. The CDR3 has 12 residues. Germline loops: CDR1 SQVTM, CDR2 ANQGSEA. V lost 0 bases, J lost 6 bases, and 7 bases lay in between. The chain's CDR3 is CSVEDRLDTQYF. The CDR3 region has the DNA TGCAGCGTTGAAGATCGGCTGGATACGCAGTATTTT.

This clonotype was seen a handful of times. The V and J genes are TRBV7-8 and TRBJ1-1; unclear D gene. CDR1 is SGHVS and CDR2 is FQNEAQ in the germline V gene. Trimming pared 3 bases from V and 1 base from J, leaving 15 bases between. The CDR3 has 16 residues. CDR3 nucleotides: TGTGCCAGCAGCTTTCGGGTCGGGTGGCCGAACACTGAAGCTTTCTTT. Amino acid sequence: CASSFRVGWPNTEAFF.